Listed below are T cell receptor beta chains from one sample, sequenced in a study of blood T cell repertoires in COVID-19. Repertoires were generated with immunoSEQ multiplex PCR, while TCRdb's copy carries only in-frame clones and drops some. In the table there are under 250,000 clones, around 81% of which are singletons. The sequenced sample was peripheral blood. These receptors were obtained from a woman in her seventies with acute or convalescent COVID-19. Both conserved end residues are trimmed from each CDR3. The order of the fields is J gene, V gene, CDR3 protein.

j_gene: TRBJ2-4; v_gene: TRBV3-1/TRBV3-2; CDR3aa: ASSAAGVDIQY
j_gene: TRBJ2-7; v_gene: TRBV10-2; CDR3aa: ASSGQGRISGEQY
j_gene: TRBJ2-3; v_gene: TRBV21-1; CDR3aa: ASSMGLAGGQGTDTQY
j_gene: TRBJ2-1; v_gene: TRBV7-2; CDR3aa: ASSFQWGPYNEQF
j_gene: TRBJ1-1; v_gene: TRBV18; CDR3aa: ASSPRTDPNTEAF
j_gene: TRBJ2-7; v_gene: TRBV6-5; CDR3aa: ASFDRKDYEQY
j_gene: TRBJ1-2; v_gene: TRBV29-1; CDR3aa: SATDSGDGYT
j_gene: TRBJ1-3; v_gene: TRBV7-2; CDR3aa: ASSLELTGNTIY
j_gene: TRBJ2-4; v_gene: TRBV4-3; CDR3aa: ASSSGQGRAKNIQY
j_gene: TRBJ2-3; v_gene: TRBV19; CDR3aa: ASSMGGLSTDTQY
j_gene: TRBJ1-2; v_gene: TRBV2; CDR3aa: ASREGQGSGYT
j_gene: TRBJ2-5; v_gene: TRBV9; CDR3aa: ASSPPATGQETQY
j_gene: TRBJ2-1; v_gene: TRBV24-1; CDR3aa: ATSHQGPSYNEQF
j_gene: TRBJ2-7; v_gene: TRBV9; CDR3aa: ASSTSTGAYEQY
j_gene: TRBJ1-6; v_gene: TRBV6-4; CDR3aa: ASSLTGQLNSPLH
j_gene: TRBJ1-2; v_gene: TRBV18; CDR3aa: ASSPTGTGVFYGYT
j_gene: TRBJ1-2; v_gene: TRBV2; CDR3aa: ASGDRVIGYT
j_gene: TRBJ2-5; v_gene: TRBV21-1; CDR3aa: ASSNPARQGGRETQY
j_gene: TRBJ2-3; v_gene: TRBV10-2; CDR3aa: AARPLEADTQY
j_gene: TRBJ2-5; v_gene: TRBV7-2; CDR3aa: ASGGLERGGETQY
j_gene: TRBJ1-2; v_gene: TRBV9; CDR3aa: ASSVLRGTLT